What follows are 20 T cell receptor beta chains derived from one specimen sequenced in a study of PD-1 blockade in classical Hodgkin lymphoma. Libraries were prepared by immunoSEQ multiplex PCR; TCRdb keeps only in-frame clonotypes and omits some of them. The sample holds approximately 12,000 clones, approximately 80% seen once. After autologous stem cell transplantation all patients relapsed, and prior brentuximab vedotin exposure differed between cohorts. The sequencing used peripheral blood mononuclear cells (PBMCs), collected before the second cycle of nivolumab. These receptors all stem from a human donor with classical Hodgkin lymphoma.

DNA of the CDR3: TGTGCCAGCCCCACAGCCACTGAAGCTTTCTTT. It translates to CASPTATEAFF. This chain uses TRBV2 with TRBJ1-1; D call uncertain. CDR1 is SNHLY, CDR2 FYNNEI, per germline. The CDR3 extends over 11 amino acids. Trimming shortened V by 8 bases and J by 4 bases, and 8 bases separated the two germline ends.

This sequence joins TRBV27 and TRBJ2-3; 8 bases map to TRBD2. The germline gives CDR1 MNHEY, CDR2 SMNVEV (reference sequence). The CDR3 sequence is 15 residues long. The V gene end was trimmed by 6 bases and the J gene end by 2 bases; junction bases not matched to a gene: 7. In nucleotides, the CDR3 is TGTGCCAGCAGCATAACGGGGGGGGACACAGATACGCAGTATTTT. Encoded protein: CASSITGGDTDTQYF.

The rearrangement links TRBV19 to TRBJ1-2, with D possibly being TRBD1 (6 bases). This CDR3 comprises 14 residues. The germline V gene encodes CDR1 LNHDA and CDR2 SQIVND (reference sequence). Trimming removed 10 bases at V and 3 bases at J, with 18 bases between. The CDR3 DNA sequence: TGTGCCACCCGTTGGGGGCGCCGGTACTATGGCTACACCTTC. Protein: CATRWGRRYYGYTF.

Turning to this clone: The DNA is left out, because the CDR3 cannot be placed on it with certainty; the CDR3 is given as TCRdb lists it. The gene calls are TRBV7-9 and TRBJ2-3; the table's D gene call, TRBD2, was not cross checked with the DNA. Per germline, CDR1 SEHNR and CDR2 FQNEAQ (reference sequence). A total of 16 residues make up the CDR3, ends included. The CDR3 protein is CASSSSRSGGADTQYF.

The rearrangement joins TRBV7-6 to TRBJ1-2; tentatively, D is TRBD1 (5 bases). Germline CDR1 is SGHVS and CDR2 is FNYEAQ. Deletions cut 3 bases from V and 7 bases from J, with 12 bases between. The CDR3 sequence is 13 residues long. The CDR3 nucleotides read TGTGCCAGCAGCTTCTTCGGGGGTTCTGGCTACACCTTC. This translates into CASSFFGGSGYTF.

J is TRBJ1-5 and V is TRBV19, with 9 bases aligning to TRBD1. This CDR3 comprises 16 residues. The V and J ends lost 3 bases and 2 bases, in that order; junction bases with no gene match: 5. Germline V gene data show CDR1 as LNHDA and CDR2 as SQIVND (reference sequence). The CDR3: CASSIQQGAGNQPQHF. CDR3 bases: TGTGCCAGTAGTATTCAACAGGGGGCTGGCAATCAGCCCCAGCATTTT.

The CDR3 loop reads CASSHTLYNEQFF. As DNA, the CDR3 is TGTGCCAGCAGTCACACCCTATACAATGAGCAGTTCTTC. The rearrangement uses TRBV27 and TRBJ2-1; unclear D gene. V gave up 5 bases and J gave up 4 bases, with 9 bases separating them. The V gene's germline CDR1 is MNHEY and CDR2 SMNVEV (reference sequence). The CDR3 totals 13 residues.

The V call is TRBV19, the J call TRBJ2-5; 11 nucleotides agree with TRBD2. Per the germline V gene, CDR1 is LNHDA and CDR2 is SQIVND (reference sequence). The CDR3 has 19 residues. V trimming: 5 bases; J trimming: 5 bases; junction bases outside the gene matches: 19. CDR3 residues: CASSPRGSGGAVMSETQYF. In DNA, the CDR3 is TGTGCCAGTAGTCCCCGGGGTAGCGGGGGGGCGGTGATGTCGGAGACCCAGTACTTC.

The J gene is TRBJ1-5, the V gene TRBV15; 7 bases are a match to TRBD1. Germline V gene data show CDR1 as LNHNV and CDR2 as YYDKDF (reference sequence). V shed 3 bases and J 6 bases; nucleotides not matched to a gene: 5. CDR3 length: 14 amino acids. CDR3 nucleotides: TGTGCCACCAGCAGTGACAGGGCTAGTCAGCCCCAGCATTTT. It encodes CATSSDRASQPQHF.

This chain connects TRBV27 to TRBJ2-5; D possibly corresponds to TRBD2 (5 bases). The CDR3 has 15 residues. V was cut by 3 bases and J by 3 bases, with 14 bases left in between. Germline V lookup: CDR1 MNHEY, CDR2 SMNVEV (reference sequence). The DNA of the CDR3 is TGTGCCAGCAGTTTCCTAGGGCAGACTAAAGAGACCCAGTACTTC. Protein product: CASSFLGQTKETQYF.

The V gene is TRBV27, the J gene TRBJ1-2; tentatively, D is TRBD1 (6 bases). CDR3 length: 13 residues. V was pared by 5 bases and J by 8 bases, with 15 bases between. Germline CDR1 and CDR2: MNHEY and SMNVEV (reference sequence). The CDR3 sequence: CASSQGPSGGYTF. The DNA of the CDR3 is TGTGCCAGCAGTCAGGGGCCTTCCGGGGGCTACACCTTC.

This clone was recorded once. The chain couples TRBV7-9 to TRBJ2-5; D possibly corresponds to TRBD1 (6 bases). Trimming took off 5 bases at V and 6 bases at J, with 19 bases between the two ends. Germline V gives CDR1 SEHNR, CDR2 FQNEAQ (reference sequence). The CDR3 runs to 15 residues. The CDR3 region is CASSRGQPLLKTQYF. The CDR3 region has the DNA TGTGCCAGCAGCCGAGGACAGCCCCTGTTAAAGACCCAGTACTTC. Full variable domain (outside the CDR3, taken from reference TRBV7-9 and TRBJ2-5): DTGVSQNPRHKITKRGQNVTFRCDPISEHNRLYWYRQTLGQGPEFLTYFQNEAQLEKSRLLSDRFSAERPKGSFSTLEIQRTEQGDSAMYLCASSRGQPLLKTQYFGPGTRLLVL.

CDR3 DNA sequence: TGCAGCGTTGGGTCGGGAGAGGACAATGAGCAGTTCTTC. This encodes CSVGSGEDNEQFF. The gene calls are TRBV29-1 and TRBJ2-1; possibly TRBD2 for D (6 bases). CDR1 and CDR2 from the germline V gene are SQVTM and ANQGSEA. The CDR3 length is 13 residues. The V and J ends lost 4 bases and 5 bases respectively, with 12 bases between them.

This clone occurred a few times. V gene TRBV6-5 combines with J gene TRBJ1-1, with 9 bases identical to TRBD1. Trimming at V came to 5 bases and at J to 8 bases, leaving 12 bases not matched to a gene. The CDR3 consists of 15 residues. CDR1 and CDR2 (germline): MNHEY, SVGAGI. CDR3 sequence reads: CASSKWTGVGIEAFF. CDR3 nucleotides: TGTGCCAGCAGTAAATGGACAGGGGTGGGTATAGAAGCTTTCTTT.

The rearrangement uses TRBV9 and TRBJ2-1, with D tentatively TRBD1 (6 bases). The CDR3 runs to 15 residues. Germline V lookup: CDR1 SGDLS, CDR2 YYNGEE. V was trimmed by 3 bases and J by 4 bases, leaving 14 bases between them. CDR3 protein: CASSDRTDTYNEQFF. The CDR3 DNA sequence: TGTGCCAGCAGCGATCGGACAGACACTTACAATGAGCAGTTCTTC.

The J gene is TRBJ2-1, the V gene TRBV5-1; 10 bases are shared with TRBD2. The V segment lost 3 bases and the J segment 9 bases; nucleotides outside the gene matches: 6. CDR1 and CDR2 (germline): SGHRS, YFSETQ. The CDR3 loop spans 14 amino acids. The CDR3 loop reads CASSSLAGVGEQFF. Written as DNA, the CDR3 is TGCGCCAGCAGCTCCCTAGCGGGAGTTGGTGAGCAGTTCTTC. Looking up the rest from reference TRBV5-1 and TRBJ2-1 gives the full variable domain: KAGVTQTPRYLIKTRGQQVTLSCSPISGHRSVSWYQQTPGQGLQFLFEYFSETQRNKGNFPGRFSGRQFSNSRSEMNVSTLELGDSALYLCASSSLAGVGEQFFGPGTRLTVL.

The chain is built from TRBV5-5 and TRBJ2-3; no clear D. V was pared by 3 bases and J by 2 bases, with 4 bases between. This CDR3 has 12 amino acids. From germline, CDR1 is SGHKS and CDR2 YYEKEE (reference sequence). CDR3 coding DNA: TGTGCCAGCAGCTGGAACACAGATACGCAGTATTTT. This translates into CASSWNTDTQYF.

The chain links TRBV18 to TRBJ1-1; 10 nucleotides match TRBD1. The CDR3 has 15 amino acids. Germline V gene data show CDR1 as KGHSH and CDR2 as LQKENI. V trimming: 4 bases; J trimming: 3 bases; junction bases outside the gene matches: 5. CDR3 sequence: CASSQGTGAHTEAFF. The CDR3 nucleotides are TGTGCCAGCTCACAGGGGACAGGGGCCCACACTGAAGCTTTCTTT.

This rearrangement joins TRBV2 to TRBJ1-4, with TRBD1 as a possible D gene (6 bases). With 1 base removed from V and 6 bases from J, the gap between germline ends came to 18 bases. This CDR3 is 17 amino acids long. Germline assignment: CDR1 SNHLY and CDR2 FYNNEI. CDR3 loop: CASSEDSLQGFYEKLFF. The CDR3 DNA reads as TGTGCCAGCAGTGAAGACTCTCTACAGGGTTTTTATGAAAAACTGTTTTTT.

The CDR3 coding sequence is TGTGCCATCAGTGAGTCTTCCTTCCCGAAAACGAGGTACGAGCAGTACTTC. Translating gives CAISESSFPKTRYEQYF. The chain carries TRBV10-3 and TRBJ2-7; D remains unclear. This CDR3 spans 17 amino acids. Looked up from germline, CDR1 is ENHRY and CDR2 is SYGVKD. V lost 0 bases and J 4 bases, leaving 19 bases between the germline ends.